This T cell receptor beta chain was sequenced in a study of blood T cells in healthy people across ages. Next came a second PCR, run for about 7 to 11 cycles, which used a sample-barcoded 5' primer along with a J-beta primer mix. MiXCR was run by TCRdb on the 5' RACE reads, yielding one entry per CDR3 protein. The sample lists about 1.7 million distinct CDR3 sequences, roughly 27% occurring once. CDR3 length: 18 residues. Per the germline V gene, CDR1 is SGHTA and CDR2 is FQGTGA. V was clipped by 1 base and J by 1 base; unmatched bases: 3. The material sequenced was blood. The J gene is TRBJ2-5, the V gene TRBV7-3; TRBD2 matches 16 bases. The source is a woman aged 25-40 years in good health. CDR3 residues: CASSLRGLAGGTQETQYF. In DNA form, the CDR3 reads TGTGCCAGCAGCTTAAGGGGACTAGCGGGGGGGACCCAAGAGACCCAGTACTTC.